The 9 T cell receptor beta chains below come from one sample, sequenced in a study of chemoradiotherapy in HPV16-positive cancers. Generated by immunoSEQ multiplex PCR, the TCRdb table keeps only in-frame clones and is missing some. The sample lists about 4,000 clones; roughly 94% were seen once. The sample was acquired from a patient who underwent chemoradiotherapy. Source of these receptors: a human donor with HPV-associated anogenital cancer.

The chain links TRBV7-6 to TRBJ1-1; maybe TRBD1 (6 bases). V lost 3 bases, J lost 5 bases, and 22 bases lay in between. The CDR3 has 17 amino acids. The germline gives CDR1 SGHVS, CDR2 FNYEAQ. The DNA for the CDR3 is TGTGCCAGCAGCTTTAACCGGGACAAGACCTTGCGGACTGAAGCTTTCTTT. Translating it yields CASSFNRDKTLRTEAFF.

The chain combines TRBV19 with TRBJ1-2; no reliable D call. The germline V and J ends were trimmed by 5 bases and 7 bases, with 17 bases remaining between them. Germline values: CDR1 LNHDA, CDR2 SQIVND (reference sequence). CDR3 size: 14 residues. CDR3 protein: CASSGSAAPGGYTF. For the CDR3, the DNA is TGTGCCAGTAGTGGGTCAGCAGCTCCTGGTGGCTACACCTTC.

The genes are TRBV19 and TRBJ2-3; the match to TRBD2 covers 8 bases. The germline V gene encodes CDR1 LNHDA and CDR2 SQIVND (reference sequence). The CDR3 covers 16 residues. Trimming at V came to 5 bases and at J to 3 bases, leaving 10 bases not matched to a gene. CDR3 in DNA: TGTGCCAGTAGTCACAAAGCGGGGGACCCAACAGATACGCAGTATTTT. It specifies CASSHKAGDPTDTQYF.

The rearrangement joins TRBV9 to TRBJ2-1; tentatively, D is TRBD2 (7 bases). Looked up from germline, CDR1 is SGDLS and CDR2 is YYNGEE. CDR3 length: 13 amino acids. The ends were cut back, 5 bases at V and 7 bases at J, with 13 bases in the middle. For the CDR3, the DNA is TGTGCCAGCAGTGGGGGAGGGGGGAATGAGCAGTTCTTC. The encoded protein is CASSGGGGNEQFF. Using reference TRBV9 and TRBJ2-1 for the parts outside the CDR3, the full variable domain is DSGVTQTPKHLITATGQRVTLRCSPRSGDLSVYWYQQSLDQGLQFLIQYYNGEERAKGNILERFSAQQFPDLHSELNLSSLELGDSALYFCASSGGGGNEQFFGPGTRLTVL.

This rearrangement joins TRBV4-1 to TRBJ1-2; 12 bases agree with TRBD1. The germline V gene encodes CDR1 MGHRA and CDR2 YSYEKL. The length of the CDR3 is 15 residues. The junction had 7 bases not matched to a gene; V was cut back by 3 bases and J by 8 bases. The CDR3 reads CASSHPWDRGPGYTF. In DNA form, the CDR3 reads TGCGCCAGCAGCCACCCTTGGGACAGGGGGCCCGGCTACACCTTC.

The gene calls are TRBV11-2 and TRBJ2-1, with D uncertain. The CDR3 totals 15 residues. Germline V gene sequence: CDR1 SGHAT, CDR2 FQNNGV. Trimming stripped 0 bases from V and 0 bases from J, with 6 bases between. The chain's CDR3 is CASSLDLSSYNEQFF. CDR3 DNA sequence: TGTGCCAGCAGCTTAGACTTAAGCTCCTACAATGAGCAGTTCTTC.

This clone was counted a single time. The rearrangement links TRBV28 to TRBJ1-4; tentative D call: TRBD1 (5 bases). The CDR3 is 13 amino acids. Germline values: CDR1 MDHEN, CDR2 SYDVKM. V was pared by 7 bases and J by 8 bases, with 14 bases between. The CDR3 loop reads CASTRDFAEKLFF. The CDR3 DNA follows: TGTGCCAGCACCCGGGACTTCGCGGAAAAACTGTTTTTT.

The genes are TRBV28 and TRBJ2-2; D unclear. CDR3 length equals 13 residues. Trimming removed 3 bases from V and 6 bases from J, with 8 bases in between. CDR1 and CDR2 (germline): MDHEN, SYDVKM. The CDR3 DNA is TGTGCCAGCAGTTTGTCGCAGTCCGGGGAGCTGTTTTTT. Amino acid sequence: CASSLSQSGELFF.

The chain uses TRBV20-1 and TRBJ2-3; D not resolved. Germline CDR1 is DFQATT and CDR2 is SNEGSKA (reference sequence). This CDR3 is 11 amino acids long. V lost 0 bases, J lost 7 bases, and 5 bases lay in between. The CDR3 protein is CSARDSHTQYF. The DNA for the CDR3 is TGCAGTGCTAGAGATTCACATACGCAGTATTTT.